The 30 T cell receptor beta chains below all came from one sample that was sequenced in a study of blood T cell repertoires in COVID-19. This table comes from immunoSEQ multiplex PCR, and its TCRdb copy is limited to in-frame clones, with some not included. The top ten clones hold approximately 3.9% of a sample with more than 95,000 clones, 70% to 90% of them seen once. The sample comprised peripheral blood. Source of these receptors: a woman between 45 and 65 years old with acute or convalescent COVID-19.

This clone has a single count. The chain couples TRBV5-1 to TRBJ1-4; 10 nucleotides line up with TRBD1. The V gene end was trimmed by 3 bases and the J gene end by 9 bases; junction bases not matched to a gene: 5. Germline CDR1 SGHRS, CDR2 YFSETQ. This CDR3 region has 14 residues. CDR3 DNA: TGCGCCAGCAGCTGGGACAGGGGACAGAAAAAACTGTTTTTT. It specifies CASSWDRGQKKLFF.

V and J are TRBV11-3 and TRBJ2-1; D might be TRBD2 (5 bases). The CDR3 sequence is 15 residues long. The germline V and J ends were trimmed by 2 bases and 7 bases, with 15 bases remaining between them. Germline CDR1 reads SGHNT; CDR2 reads YENEEA. CDR3 region: CASSLRLALLNEQFF. CDR3 sequence (DNA): TGTGCCAGCAGCTTAAGGCTAGCTCTTTTGAATGAGCAGTTCTTC.

The chain carries TRBV28 and TRBJ2-1; TRBD2 matches at 13 bases. Trimming took 5 bases from V and 5 from J; bases not matched to a gene: 6. CDR1 is MDHEN and CDR2 is SYDVKM in the germline V gene. The CDR3 runs 16 residues. CDR3 region: CASSTPGTSGNNEQFF. In nucleotides, the CDR3 is TGTGCCAGCAGTACGCCCGGGACTAGCGGGAACAATGAGCAGTTCTTC.

This clone was picked up a small number of times. The gene calls are TRBV3-1 (or the pseudogene TRBV3-2) and TRBJ2-7, with no clear D. CDR1 and CDR2 from the germline V gene are LGHDT and YNNKEL (reference sequence). The CDR3 extends over 14 amino acids. Trimming removed 3 bases at V and 0 bases at J, with 9 bases between. The CDR3 loop is CASSHNRGSYEQYF. The DNA for the CDR3 is TGTGCCAGCAGCCATAATCGAGGCTCCTACGAGCAGTACTTC.

The rearrangement uses TRBV2 and TRBJ2-5, with D unresolved. The CDR3 extends over 13 amino acids. CDR1 SNHLY and CDR2 FYNNEI come from the germline V gene. Trimming removed 3 bases at V and 5 bases at J, with 10 bases between. This CDR3 reads CASSDSAQETQYF. The CDR3 nucleotides are TGTGCCAGCAGTGACTCAGCGCAGGAGACCCAGTACTTC. Looking up the rest from reference TRBV2 and TRBJ2-5 gives the full variable domain: EPEVTQTPSHQVTQMGQEVILRCVPISNHLYFYWYRQILGQKVEFLVSFYNNEISEKSEIFDDQFSVERPDGSNFTLKIRSTKLEDSAMYFCASSDSAQETQYFGPGTRLLVL.

The rearrangement uses TRBV7-6 and TRBJ2-3, with unresolved D. The CDR3 runs 11 residues. V was shortened by 3 bases and J by 5 bases, with 3 bases between the two germline ends. CDR1 and CDR2 (germline): SGHVS, FNYEAQ. In DNA form, the CDR3 reads TGTGCCAGCAGCTTTAAAGATACGCAGTATTTT. Protein: CASSFKDTQYF.

The V gene is TRBV13, the J gene TRBJ2-2; TRBD2 aligns across 16 bases. Germline V gene lookup returns CDR1 PRHDT and CDR2 FYEKMQ (reference sequence). CDR3 length: 18 residues. Losses at the gene ends were 7 bases for V and 4 bases for J; bases not matched to a gene: 9. CDR3 loop: CASTRGLAGGPSTGELFF. CDR3 coding DNA: TGTGCCAGCACCCGGGGACTAGCGGGGGGGCCTTCCACCGGGGAGCTGTTTTTT.

This clone was observed a few times. The chain is built from TRBV7-9 and TRBJ2-1; 11 nucleotides agree with TRBD2. Trimming removed 5 bases from V and 7 bases from J; junction bases left unmatched: 16. This CDR3 spans 18 amino acids. Germline CDR1 is SEHNR and CDR2 is FQNEAQ (reference sequence). The CDR3 nucleotides read TGTGCCAGCAGCCCTAACCCTATAGCGGGGGGGCCTCGTAATGAGCAGTTCTTC. It is translated as CASSPNPIAGGPRNEQFF. Using reference TRBV7-9 and TRBJ2-1 for the parts outside the CDR3, the full variable domain is DTGVSQNPRHKITKRGQNVTFRCDPISEHNRLYWYRQTLGQGPEFLTYFQNEAQLEKSRLLSDRFSAERPKGSFSTLEIQRTEQGDSAMYLCASSPNPIAGGPRNEQFFGPGTRLTVL.

The gene calls are TRBV6-5 and TRBJ2-5, with a possible D match to TRBD1 (5 bases). Germline V gives CDR1 MNHEY, CDR2 SVGAGI. The ends were cut back, 0 bases at V and 1 base at J, with 9 bases in the middle. The CDR3 has 15 amino acids. CDR3 amino acids: CASSYSRGPQETQYF. As DNA, the CDR3 is TGTGCCAGCAGTTACTCTAGGGGCCCCCAAGAGACCCAGTACTTC.

The rearrangement uses TRBV5-5 and TRBJ1-1; D is ambiguous. The V gene's germline CDR1 is SGHKS and CDR2 YYEKEE (reference sequence). Trimming took 1 base from V and 5 from J, leaving 9 bases between them. The CDR3 is 13 residues long. The CDR3 spells CASSLYRGTEAFF. DNA of the CDR3: TGTGCCAGCAGCTTGTATAGAGGAACTGAAGCTTTCTTT.

This chain joins TRBV2 and TRBJ1-1, with TRBD1 as a possible D gene (6 bases). Trimming took off 8 bases at V and 4 bases at J, with 17 bases between the two ends. CDR3 size: 14 residues. Germline CDR1 and CDR2: SNHLY and FYNNEI. CDR3: CASGGEQGGTEAFF. CDR3 bases: TGTGCCAGCGGGGGGGAACAGGGAGGCACTGAAGCTTTCTTT.

This rearrangement joins TRBV9 to TRBJ2-5; TRBD1 agrees at 9 bases. This CDR3 is built from 14 residues. With 1 base clipped from V and 4 bases from J, the junction kept 2 bases outside the gene matches. Germline loops: CDR1 SGDLS, CDR2 YYNGEE. CDR3 DNA: TGTGCCAGCAGCGTAACAGGGGGCTCAGAGACCCAGTACTTC. Amino acids: CASSVTGGSETQYF.

The V and J genes are TRBV5-1 and TRBJ2-7, with D possibly matching TRBD1 (6 bases). Germline V gives CDR1 SGHRS, CDR2 YFSETQ. The CDR3 covers 13 residues. V lost 6 bases, J lost 5 bases, and 15 bases lay in between. The CDR3 sequence is CASTRPGVDEQYF. The CDR3 nucleotides read TGCGCCAGCACCCGCCCAGGGGTTGACGAGCAGTACTTC.

The chain joins TRBV25-1 to TRBJ2-2; 7 nucleotides line up with TRBD1. V was pared by 4 bases and J by 5 bases, with 13 bases of the junction left unmatched. The CDR3 extends over 17 amino acids. Germline assignment: CDR1 MGHDK and CDR2 SYGVNS. CDR3 protein: CASSGAVEGGWTGELFF. DNA for the CDR3: TGTGCCAGCAGTGGGGCAGTAGAAGGGGGCTGGACCGGGGAGCTGTTTTTT.

The chain is built from TRBV15 and TRBJ2-7, with 9 bases matching TRBD2. With 1 base clipped from V and 5 bases from J, the junction kept 3 bases outside the gene matches. CDR1 and CDR2 from the germline V gene are LNHNV and YYDKDF (reference sequence). The CDR3 covers 14 residues. CDR3 nucleotide sequence: TGTGCCACCAGCAGAGCATTAGCGGGAGACGAGCAGTACTTC. Residues: CATSRALAGDEQYF.

The V and J genes are TRBV6-5 and TRBJ1-3; TRBD1 is a possible D gene (5 bases). The V gene lost 7 bases and the J gene lost 3 bases, with 16 bases spanning the gap. Per germline, CDR1 MNHEY and CDR2 SVGAGI. The CDR3 is made up of 15 amino acids. As DNA, the CDR3 is TGTGCCAGCAAACTATTCAGGGAAGTTGGAAACACCATATATTTT. This gives the protein CASKLFREVGNTIYF.

The genes are TRBV6-5 and TRBJ2-7, with 8 positions matching TRBD1. Germline assignment: CDR1 MNHEY and CDR2 SVGAGI. V lost 6 bases and J lost 1; bases outside the gene matches: 5. The CDR3 is 14 amino acids. The CDR3: CASRRGQGSYEQYF. The CDR3 nucleotides are TGTGCCAGCAGGCGCGGACAGGGTTCCTACGAGCAGTACTTC.

This chain connects TRBV2 to TRBJ2-7, with TRBD1 as a possible D gene (6 bases). The length of the CDR3 is 14 residues. The V gene lost 4 bases and the J gene lost 3 bases, with 13 bases spanning the gap. CDR1 is SNHLY, CDR2 FYNNEI, per germline. The CDR3 reads CASSVSGDGYEQYF. CDR3 DNA: TGTGCCAGCAGTGTGTCAGGGGACGGCTACGAGCAGTACTTC.

The CDR3 DNA sequence: TGTGCCAGCAGCGTGTTTCCGGGACAGGGCGCCGAGCAGTACTTC. Its translation: CASSVFPGQGAEQYF. This chain joins TRBV9 and TRBJ2-7, with 9 bases aligning to TRBD1. V trimming: 2 bases; J trimming: 6 bases; junction bases outside the gene matches: 9. The CDR3 contains 15 residues. Germline CDR1 reads SGDLS; CDR2 reads YYNGEE. The full variable domain, with the rest looked up from reference TRBV9 and TRBJ2-7, is DSGVTQTPKHLITATGQRVTLRCSPRSGDLSVYWYQQSLDQGLQFLIQYYNGEERAKGNILERFSAQQFPDLHSELNLSSLELGDSALYFCASSVFPGQGAEQYFGPGTRLTVT.

The chain recombines TRBV3-1 (or the pseudogene TRBV3-2) with TRBJ2-2; D not resolved. Per germline, CDR1 LGHDT and CDR2 YNNKEL (reference sequence). CDR3 length: 12 amino acids. V dropped 4 bases and J dropped 7 bases, with 7 bases sitting between them. In DNA, the CDR3 is TGTGCCAGCAGCCCCCTGAGCGGGGAGCTGTTTTTT. Its translation is CASSPLSGELFF.

The chain combines TRBV27 with TRBJ2-7; D not certain. Trimming removed 6 bases at V and 2 bases at J, with 11 bases between. The CDR3 length is 13 residues. Looked up from germline, CDR1 is MNHEY and CDR2 is SMNVEV (reference sequence). DNA of the CDR3: TGTGCCAGCAGGGGCAGGCTAACCTACGAGCAGTACTTC. Translating gives CASRGRLTYEQYF.

This chain links TRBV29-1 with TRBJ1-3; TRBD1 is a possible D gene (5 bases). The CDR3 extends over 14 amino acids. Trimming cost V 1 base and J 0 bases, with 7 bases left between them. From germline, CDR1 is SQVTM and CDR2 ANQGSEA. The CDR3 reads CSVEGQLSGNTIYF. CDR3 DNA sequence: TGCAGCGTTGAAGGACAGCTCTCTGGAAACACCATATATTTT.

This chain connects TRBV11-3 to TRBJ1-6; D is unresolved. The V end lost 3 bases, the J end lost 7 bases, and 13 bases lay between the germline ends. Germline values: CDR1 SGHNT, CDR2 YENEEA. CDR3 length: 15 residues. The CDR3 DNA sequence: TGTGCCAGCAGCTTGTGGCCACCCCCGAATTCACCCCTCCACTTT. Translation gives CASSLWPPPNSPLHF.

This sequence joins TRBV3-1 (or the pseudogene TRBV3-2) and TRBJ1-2; D unresolved. Germline values: CDR1 LGHDT, CDR2 YNNKEL (reference sequence). Trimming stripped 5 bases from V and 7 bases from J, with 14 bases between. The CDR3 spans 13 residues. CDR3 bases: TGTGCCAGCAGCGGAAGGAGCGGCAGTGGCTACACCTTC. Amino acids: CASSGRSGSGYTF.

The chain is built from TRBV4-1 and TRBJ2-1, with 13 nucleotides matching TRBD2. Germline V gives CDR1 MGHRA, CDR2 YSYEKL. This CDR3 contains 15 residues. After removal of 4 bases from V and 10 bases from J, the junction contained 7 bases not matched to a gene. This CDR3 reads CASSRVGLAGEEQFF. CDR3 DNA sequence: TGCGCCAGCAGCCGAGTCGGACTAGCGGGAGAGGAGCAGTTCTTC.

The rearrangement joins TRBV3-1 (or the pseudogene TRBV3-2) to TRBJ2-7; tentatively, D is TRBD2 (5 bases). The germline V and J ends were trimmed by 5 bases and 5 bases, with 22 bases remaining between them. CDR1 and CDR2 from the germline V gene are LGHDT and YNNKEL (reference sequence). This CDR3 region has 16 residues. CDR3 region: CASSNKSGIWSHEQYF. Written as DNA, the CDR3 is TGTGCCAGCAGCAACAAATCCGGGATCTGGAGCCACGAGCAGTACTTC.

The chain links TRBV3-1 (or the pseudogene TRBV3-2) to TRBJ1-2; TRBD1 agrees at 9 bases. CDR3 length: 15 residues. Germline CDR1 LGHDT, CDR2 YNNKEL (reference sequence). The V gene end was trimmed by 3 bases and the J gene end by 8 bases; junction bases not matched to a gene: 10. CDR3 sequence: CASSQAPTGGNGYTF. CDR3 sequence (DNA): TGTGCCAGCAGCCAGGCCCCGACAGGGGGGAACGGCTACACCTTC.

The chain carries TRBV28 and TRBJ2-1, with TRBD1 matching over 8 bases. The CDR3 is 14 amino acids. V gave up 7 bases and J gave up 6 bases; unmatched junction bases: 8. Per germline, CDR1 MDHEN and CDR2 SYDVKM. The CDR3 is CASKTTGAVNEQFF. DNA of the CDR3: TGTGCCAGCAAAACGACAGGGGCCGTCAATGAGCAGTTCTTC.

CDR3 protein: CASSLAGVANEKLFF. The CDR3 nucleotides read TGTGCCAGCAGCTTAGCCGGGGTGGCTAATGAAAAACTGTTTTTT. The rearrangement links TRBV7-9 to TRBJ1-4, with D uncertain. The ends were cut back, 0 bases at V and 3 bases at J, with 8 bases in the middle. The CDR3 has 15 amino acids. CDR1 is SEHNR, CDR2 FQNEAQ, per germline (reference sequence).

This chain joins TRBV16 and TRBJ1-1; perhaps TRBD1 as D (6 bases). Germline V CDR1 and CDR2: KGHSY, FQNENV. CDR3 length: 12 amino acids. With 1 base removed from V and 8 bases from J, the gap between germline ends came to 8 bases. The CDR3 protein is CASSQLGTEAFF. The DNA of the CDR3 is TGTGCCAGCAGCCAATTGGGGACAGAAGCTTTCTTT.